The rows below give T cell receptor beta chains drawn from one sample of a study of tumor-infiltrating lymphocytes in primary liver carcinoma. TCRdb re-derived calls from the multiplex PCR reads in MiXCR, one entry per CDR3 protein. The profile shows some 180,000 distinct CDR3 sequences, 50% to 75% of them singletons. The specimen sequenced was peripheral blood. These receptors were collected from a man aged 35 to 55 with primary liver carcinoma and hepatitis B virus infection. CDR3s include the opening cysteine and the closing phenylalanine or tryptophan. A D gene is named only where the DNA matches it firmly. Part of the rows lack a size; the others show once, few, many or a class for expanded clones.

.,.,TRBJ2-2,TRBV14,CASSQDLGQEHTGELFF,TGTGCCAGCAGCCAAGATCTGGGACAAGAGCATACCGGGGAGCTGTTTTTT
.,.,TRBJ2-7,TRBV6-2/TRBV6-3,CASSSPTNGSQYEQYF,TGTGCCAGCAGTTCCCCGACTAACGGGAGCCAATACGAGCAGTACTTC
.,TRBD1,TRBJ2-2,TRBV11-1,CASRVDRGQTGELFF,TGTGCCAGCAGGGTGGACAGGGGGCAAACCGGGGAGCTGTTTTTT
.,TRBD2,TRBJ2-3,TRBV28,CASSKRLAGVTNTQYF,TGTGCCAGCAGTAAAAGACTAGCGGGAGTCACAAATACGCAGTATTTT
few,.,TRBJ1-6,TRBV6-5,CASSKGPTHSPLHF,TGTGCCAGCAGTAAGGGACCGACCCATTCACCCCTCCACTTT
.,.,TRBJ2-5,TRBV12-3/TRBV12-4,CASKAQQETQYF,TGTGCCAGCAAGGCTCAACAAGAGACCCAGTACTTC
.,TRBD1,TRBJ2-7,TRBV11-2,CASSLGRAGGYEQYF,TGTGCCAGCAGCTTAGGACGGGCAGGGGGTTACGAGCAGTACTTC
once,.,TRBJ1-4,TRBV7-8,CASSWTFNEKLFF,TGTGCCAGCAGCTGGACGTTTAATGAAAAACTGTTTTTT
.,.,TRBJ2-1,TRBV29-1,CSVDLVTGGNEQFF,TGCAGCGTCGACCTAGTAACAGGTGGTAATGAGCAGTTCTTC
.,TRBD2,TRBJ2-5,TRBV4-1,CASSRGGKETQYF,TGCGCCAGCAGCCGCGGGGGGAAAGAGACCCAGTACTTC
once,TRBD1,TRBJ1-2,TRBV29-1,CSVGSGGAYGYTF,TGCAGCGTCGGATCAGGGGGCGCCTATGGCTACACCTTC
.,.,TRBJ2-4,TRBV7-3,CASSLSALIQYF,TGTGCCAGCAGCTTATCAGCCCTAATTCAGTACTTC
.,TRBD2,TRBJ2-7,TRBV2,CASRSGRNNEQYF,TGTGCCAGCAGAAGCGGGAGGAATAATGAGCAGTACTTC
.,.,TRBJ2-1,TRBV6-6,CASTNHNKQFF,TGTGCCAGCACCAACCACAATAAGCAGTTCTTC
.,.,TRBJ2-3,TRBV6-5,CASSRRRAADTQYF,TGTGCCAGTAGCAGGAGAAGAGCCGCAGATACGCAGTATTTT
.,.,TRBJ2-3,TRBV28,CASSVLQGGADTQYF,TGTGCCAGCAGCGTACTACAGGGAGGCGCAGATACGCAGTATTTT
.,.,TRBJ2-5,TRBV13,CASSLVCRGSGETQYF,TGTGCCAGCAGCTTAGTGTGTCGGGGGTCGGGCGAGACCCAGTACTTC
many,.,TRBJ2-1,TRBV11-1,CASSLAQTIDYNEQFF,TGTGCCAGCAGCTTAGCGCAGACTATAGACTACAATGAGCAGTTCTTC
many,TRBD2,TRBJ2-1,TRBV11-3,CASSLGGGGEQFF,TGTGCCAGCAGCTTAGGTGGGGGGGGTGAGCAGTTCTTC
.,.,TRBJ2-3,TRBV6-1,CASSEMSNTQYF,TGTGCCAGCAGTGAAATGTCAAATACGCAGTATTTT
.,.,TRBJ2-5,TRBV5-8,CASSLGFKAGGTQHF,TGTGCCAGCAGCTTGGGCTTTAAGGCAGGGGGGACCCAGCACTTC
few,.,TRBJ2-6,TRBV14,CASDKSGANVLTF,TGTGCCTCCGACAAGTCTGGGGCCAACGTCCTGACTTTC
many,TRBD2,TRBJ2-1,TRBV4-1,CASSQGLAESSYNEQFF,TGCGCCAGCAGCCAAGGCCTAGCGGAGAGCTCCTACAATGAGCAGTTCTTC
.,.,TRBJ2-2,TRBV28,CASSLIDGNTGELFF,TGTGCCAGCAGTTTAATAGACGGAAACACCGGGGAGCTGTTTTTT
few,.,TRBJ2-5,TRBV6-5,CASNAATQETQYF,TGTGCCAGCAATGCGGCAACGCAAGAGACCCAGTACTTC
many,TRBD2,TRBJ2-7,TRBV11-3,CASSISGRDYEQYF,TGTGCCAGCAGCATTAGCGGGAGGGACTACGAGCAGTACTTC
.,.,TRBJ2-6,TRBV29-1,CSVLLTDRVISGANVLTF,TGCAGCGTACTTCTCACTGACAGAGTGATCTCTGGGGCCAACGTCCTGACTTTC
few,.,TRBJ1-1,TRBV5-5,CASSSYRDNTEAFF,TGTGCCAGCAGCTCGTACCGGGATAACACTGAAGCTTTCTTT
few,TRBD1,TRBJ2-1,TRBV11-2,CASGRPPDRGRLF,TGTGCCAGCGGCCGTCCCCCGGACAGGGGTCGGTTGTTC
.,.,TRBJ2-2,TRBV10-3,CAISDVQSNTVELFF,TGTGCCATCAGTGATGTGCAGTCGAACACCGTGGAGCTGTTTTTT
.,TRBD1,TRBJ2-7,TRBV29-1,CSVGGTGGAWVYSEQYF,TGCAGCGTTGGAGGGACAGGGGGTGCCTGGGTCTACAGTGAGCAGTACTTC
.,.,TRBJ2-2,TRBV7-8,CASSLKWSTGELFF,TGTGCCAGCAGCTTAAAGTGGTCCACCGGGGAGCTGTTTTTT
.,TRBD2,TRBJ2-1,TRBV6-1,CASCPTSGYNEQLF,TGTGCCAGCTGTCCCACTAGCGGATACAATGAGCAGCTCTTC
.,TRBD1,TRBJ2-1,TRBV20-1,CSDSVVGTGVSNEQFF,TGCAGTGATAGCGTGGTGGGGACAGGGGTCAGCAATGAGCAGTTCTTC
.,.,TRBJ2-7,TRBV11-2,CASSPHCDYYEQYF,TGTGCCAGCAGTCCCCACTGTGATTACTACGAGCAGTACTTC
.,.,TRBJ2-7,TRBV12-3/TRBV12-4,CASSERGDEQYF,TGTGCCAGCAGTGAAAGGGGGGACGAGCAGTACTTC
.,.,TRBJ2-3,TRBV11-2,CASSFSWTNTDTQYF,TGTGCCAGCAGCTTTAGCTGGACTAACACAGATACGCAGTATTTT
.,.,TRBJ2-2,TRBV7-8,CASPRGLGVSELFF,TGTGCCAGCCCGCGGGGACTTGGAGTCTCAGAGCTGTTTTTT
few,.,TRBJ1-1,TRBV12-3/TRBV12-4,CASSHASGLRNTEAFF,TGTGCCAGCAGTCATGCCTCGGGACTCCGGAACACTGAAGCTTTCTTT
.,.,TRBJ2-5,TRBV4-1,CASSLKGAGLETQYF,TGCGCCAGCAGCCTCAAGGGGGCGGGATTGGAGACCCAGTACTTC
.,.,TRBJ2-1,TRBV11-2,CPSSLDAGPYNKQFF,TGTCCCAGCAGCTTAGATGCGGGGCCCTACAATAAGCAGTTCTTC
.,.,TRBJ1-2,TRBV4-1,CASSQPRGDANYGYTF,TGCGCCAGCAGCCAGCCCCGGGGAGATGCTAACTATGGCTACACCTTC
.,.,TRBJ2-1,TRBV5-4,CASSPAGSYNEQFF,TGTGCCAGCAGCCCCGCGGGCAGCTACAATGAGCAGTTCTTC
.,TRBD2,TRBJ2-1,TRBV4-1,CASSLYSGTTLVSGQFF,TGCGCCAGCAGCCTCTACTCCGGGACTACCCTCGTCTCGGGGCAGTTCTTC
once,.,TRBJ2-7,TRBV4-2,CASSQDYLLGGRFYEQYF,TGTGCCAGCAGTCAAGATTATCTTCTCGGCGGGCGATTCTACGAGCAGTACTTC
.,TRBD2,TRBJ2-2,TRBV20-1,CSAATTSGYTGELFF,TGCAGTGCTGCGACCACTAGCGGGTACACCGGGGAGCTGTTTTTT
.,TRBD2,TRBJ2-1,TRBV12-3/TRBV12-4,CASSLNPQMPSGEYNEQFF,TGTGCCAGCAGTTTAAATCCCCAAATGCCTAGCGGCGAATACAATGAGCAGTTCTTC
.,.,TRBJ2-7,TRBV4-2,CASSLEPNLLEDSYGQYF,TGTGCCAGCAGCCTCGAACCCAATTTACTAGAGGACTCCTACGGGCAGTACTTC
many,.,TRBJ2-1,TRBV6-1,CASSLGGSYNEQFF,TGTGCCAGCAGCCTGGGGGGCTCCTACAATGAGCAGTTCTTC
.,.,TRBJ2-7,TRBV11-2,CASSKRQAYEQYF,TGCGCCAGCAGTAAGCGGCAGGCCTACGAGCAGTACTTC
few,.,TRBJ2-5,TRBV6-2/TRBV6-3,CASNPLTSAETQYF,TGTGCCAGCAATCCCCTGACTAGTGCGGAGACCCAGTACTTC
.,.,TRBJ1-6,TRBV6-6,CASSYSAGNPLLHF,TGTGCCAGCAGTTACTCGGCAGGGAATCCACTCCTCCACTTT
few,.,TRBJ2-1,TRBV6-5,CASSYRDNEQFF,TGTGCCAGCAGTTACAGGGACAATGAGCAGTTCTTC
.,.,TRBJ2-7,TRBV28,CASLTGLPTYEQYF,TGTGCCAGCTTAACCGGGCTACCCACCTACGAGCAGTACTTC
.,.,TRBJ2-2,TRBV11-1,CASSVASRVSRTGDLFF,TGTGCCAGCAGCGTGGCGAGCAGGGTCTCGAGGACCGGGGACCTGTTTTTT
.,TRBD1,TRBJ2-7,TRBV7-9,CASSWGTGVYEQYF,TGTGCCAGCAGCTGGGGGACAGGAGTCTACGAGCAGTACTTC
few,TRBD1,TRBJ2-1,TRBV12-3/TRBV12-4,CASSAGQGVNEQFF,TGTGCCAGCAGTGCGGGACAGGGGGTAAATGAGCAGTTCTTC
.,TRBD1,TRBJ2-7,TRBV6-1,CASIPQGILYEQYF,TGTGCCAGCATCCCACAGGGGATTTTGTACGAGCAGTACTTC
.,TRBD1,TRBJ2-4,TRBV6-6,CATKQGVVKNIQCF,TGTGCCACGAAACAGGGGGTGGTCAAAAACATTCAGTGCTTC
.,TRBD1,TRBJ1-2,TRBV12-3/TRBV12-4,CASTRSGTGDYGYTF,TGTGCCAGCACTCGAAGCGGGACAGGGGACTATGGCTACACCTTC